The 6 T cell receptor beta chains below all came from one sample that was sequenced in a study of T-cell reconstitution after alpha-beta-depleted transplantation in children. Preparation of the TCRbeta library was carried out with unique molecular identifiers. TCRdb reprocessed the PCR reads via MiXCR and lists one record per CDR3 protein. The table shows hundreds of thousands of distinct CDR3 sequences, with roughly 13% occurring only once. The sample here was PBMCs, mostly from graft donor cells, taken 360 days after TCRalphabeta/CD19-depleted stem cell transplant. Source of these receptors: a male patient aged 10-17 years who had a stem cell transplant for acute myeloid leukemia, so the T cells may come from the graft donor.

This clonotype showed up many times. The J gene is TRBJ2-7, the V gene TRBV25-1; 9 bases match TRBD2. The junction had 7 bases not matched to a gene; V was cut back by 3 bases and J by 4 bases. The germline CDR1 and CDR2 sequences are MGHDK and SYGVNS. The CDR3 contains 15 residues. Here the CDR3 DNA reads TGTGCCAGCAGTGACGGATTAGCGGGAGTGTACGAGCAGTACTTC. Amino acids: CASSDGLAGVYEQYF.

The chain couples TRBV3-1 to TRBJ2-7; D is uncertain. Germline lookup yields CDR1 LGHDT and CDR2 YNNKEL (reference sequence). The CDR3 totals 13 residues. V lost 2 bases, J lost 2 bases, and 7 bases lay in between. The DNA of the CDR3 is TGTGCCAGCAGCCAAAGGTACCCCTACGAGCAGTACTTC. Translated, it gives CASSQRYPYEQYF.

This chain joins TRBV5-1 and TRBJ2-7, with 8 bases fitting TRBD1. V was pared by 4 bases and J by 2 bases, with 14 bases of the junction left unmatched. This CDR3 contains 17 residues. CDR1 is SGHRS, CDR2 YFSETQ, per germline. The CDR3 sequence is CASSRTGSQARPYEQYF. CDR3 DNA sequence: TGCGCCAGCAGCCGGACAGGGTCCCAAGCGAGGCCCTACGAGCAGTACTTC.

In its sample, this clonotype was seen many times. CDR3 amino acids: CSVEEIRGETQYF. The CDR3 DNA follows: TGCAGCGTTGAAGAGATCAGGGGAGAGACCCAGTACTTC. J is TRBJ2-5 and V is TRBV29-1; TRBD1 is a possible D gene (6 bases). Germline V gene sequence: CDR1 SQVTM, CDR2 ANQGSEA. The CDR3 covers 13 residues. Trimming shortened V by 0 bases and J by 4 bases, and 9 bases separated the two germline ends.

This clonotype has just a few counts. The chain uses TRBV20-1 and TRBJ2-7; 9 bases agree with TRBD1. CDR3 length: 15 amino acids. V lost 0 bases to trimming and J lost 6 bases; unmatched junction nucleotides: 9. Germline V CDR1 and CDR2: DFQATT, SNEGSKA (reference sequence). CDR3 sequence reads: CSARDPGQGSREQYF. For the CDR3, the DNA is TGCAGTGCTAGAGATCCGGGACAGGGCAGTCGCGAGCAGTACTTC.

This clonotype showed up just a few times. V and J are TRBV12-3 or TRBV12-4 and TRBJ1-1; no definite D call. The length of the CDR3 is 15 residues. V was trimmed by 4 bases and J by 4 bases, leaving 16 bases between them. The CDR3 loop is CASSSLGVSATEAFF. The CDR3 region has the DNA TGTGCCAGCAGTTCCCTCGGAGTATCAGCCACTGAAGCTTTCTTT.